The next 30 T cell receptor beta chains were all read from a single sample in a study of cytomegalovirus exposure and HLA in healthy donors. The protocol was immunoSEQ multiplex PCR, while the TCRdb copy is restricted to in-frame clones and leaves out a portion. The table includes 110,000 to 150,000 clones, around 93% detected once. The specimen sequenced was PBMCs. The receptors were sampled from a man between 18 and 29 years old in good health and CMV-seropositive.

The chain has TRBV9 and TRBJ2-7; TRBD2 agrees at 7 bases. The CDR3 is 14 amino acids. CDR1 and CDR2 from the germline V gene are SGDLS and YYNGEE. The V and J ends lost 4 bases and 3 bases, in that order; junction bases with no gene match: 7. CDR3 coding DNA: TGTGCCAGCAGCAAGACCGGGACTAACTACGAGCAGTACTTC. Protein product: CASSKTGTNYEQYF.

In this sample, this clone turned up a few times. V usage is TRBV7-2 and J usage is TRBJ2-7, with 8 bases fitting TRBD1. The CDR3 totals 15 residues. The germline V gene has CDR1 SGHTA and CDR2 FQGNSA. After removal of 1 base from V and 2 bases from J, the junction contained 4 bases not matched to a gene. CDR3 in DNA: TGTGCCAGCAGCTTAGGACAGGGGTCCGCCTACGAGCAGTACTTC. This gives the protein CASSLGQGSAYEQYF.

The V call is TRBV28, the J call TRBJ1-2; no definite D call. The CDR3 totals 12 residues. Germline V gene lookup returns CDR1 MDHEN and CDR2 SYDVKM. Trimming took off 6 bases at V and 4 bases at J, with 9 bases between the two ends. CDR3 sequence reads: CASRRAFYGYTF. CDR3 coding DNA: TGTGCCAGCAGGAGGGCTTTCTATGGCTACACCTTC.

The chain couples TRBV2 to TRBJ2-7; 8 bases align to TRBD2. The J segment lost 7 bases and the V segment lost 4 bases, leaving 6 bases of the junction unmatched. This CDR3 is 13 amino acids long. CDR1 and CDR2 (germline): SNHLY, FYNNEI. CDR3 loop: CASSGTSTGEQYF. The CDR3 DNA sequence: TGTGCCAGCAGTGGGACTAGCACCGGGGAGCAGTACTTC. Drawing the rest from reference TRBV2 and TRBJ2-7, the complete variable domain is EPEVTQTPSHQVTQMGQEVILRCVPISNHLYFYWYRQILGQKVEFLVSFYNNEISEKSEIFDDQFSVERPDGSNFTLKIRSTKLEDSAMYFCASSGTSTGEQYFGPGTRLTVT.

The rearrangement joins TRBV7-8 to TRBJ2-7; 8 nucleotides agree with TRBD1. V lost 5 bases and J lost 2; bases outside the gene matches: 8. Germline V gene data show CDR1 as SGHVS and CDR2 as FQNEAQ. The CDR3 is 15 amino acids. CDR3 nucleotides: TGTGCCAGCAGCCCCAGGACAGGGTCAACCTACGAGCAGTACTTC. It translates to CASSPRTGSTYEQYF.

This clone appeared once. This chain connects TRBV19 to TRBJ2-7; 8 bases fit TRBD2. With 7 bases clipped from V and 5 bases from J, the junction kept 10 bases outside the gene matches. The germline gives CDR1 LNHDA, CDR2 SQIVND (reference sequence). The CDR3 consists of 14 residues. Here the CDR3 DNA reads TGTGCCAGTACCCCCAGCGGGGGACTCCACGAGCAGTACTTC. The encoded protein is CASTPSGGLHEQYF.

The rearrangement joins TRBV2 to TRBJ1-2, with 7 bases matching TRBD1. Germline CDR1 is SNHLY and CDR2 is FYNNEI. J lost 2 bases, V lost 7 bases, and 13 bases had no gene match. The CDR3 has 16 amino acids. The CDR3 sequence is CASTSDAGGRNYGYTF. CDR3 DNA: TGTGCCAGCACGAGTGACGCAGGGGGAAGGAACTATGGCTACACCTTC.

V gene TRBV6-5 combines with J gene TRBJ1-2; D perhaps matches TRBD1 (6 bases). From germline, CDR1 is MNHEY and CDR2 SVGAGI. Trimming removed 4 bases from V and 4 bases from J, with 10 bases in between. There are 13 residues in the CDR3. The CDR3 is CASSSGGGYGYTF. The CDR3 DNA reads TGTGCCAGCAGTTCGGGAGGGGGCTATGGCTACACCTTC.

The chain recombines TRBV28 with TRBJ1-2; TRBD1 agrees at 7 bases. The CDR3 loop spans 15 amino acids. The ends lost 5 bases at V and 0 bases at J; junction bases unmatched: 6. In germline, CDR1 is MDHEN, CDR2 SYDVKM. This CDR3 reads CASSLSDRSNYGYTF. In nucleotides, the CDR3 is TGTGCCAGCAGTCTCTCGGACAGGTCTAACTATGGCTACACCTTC.

The rearrangement joins TRBV4-2 to TRBJ2-2; 11 bases fit TRBD2. V was pared by 4 bases and J by 7 bases, with 5 bases of the junction left unmatched. CDR3 length equals 15 residues. In germline, CDR1 is LGHNA, CDR2 YNFKEQ. The CDR3 region has the DNA TGTGCCAGCAGCCCTAGCGGGGGGTCGGACGGGGAGCTGTTTTTT. As protein: CASSPSGGSDGELFF.

DNA for the CDR3: TGTGCCAGCAGCTCCTCCGGGACTAGCGGGAGAGCGGTGGACGAGCAGTTCTTC. It translates to CASSSSGTSGRAVDEQFF. The J gene is TRBJ2-1, the V gene TRBV11-2; 14 bases are a match to TRBD2. After removal of 4 bases from V and 10 bases from J, the junction contained 15 bases not matched to a gene. This CDR3 comprises 18 residues. Germline V gene data show CDR1 as SGHAT and CDR2 as FQNNGV.

CDR3 DNA sequence: TGTGCCAGCAGCCAGACAGGGGGCCCTCCCAATGAGCAGTTCTTC. Translated, it gives CASSQTGGPPNEQFF. J is TRBJ2-1 and V is TRBV11-2; 10 bases line up with TRBD1. The V gene's germline CDR1 is SGHAT and CDR2 FQNNGV. V dropped 5 bases and J dropped 6; count of bases not matched to a gene: 7. The CDR3 sequence is 15 residues long.

About this clone: Other DNA sequences in this specimen translate into the identical CDR3. The chain recombines TRBV6-5 with TRBJ2-1, with D maybe TRBD1 (5 bases). The CDR3 is 13 residues long. Trimming removed 3 bases at V and 6 bases at J, with 9 bases between. Per the germline V gene, CDR1 is MNHEY and CDR2 is SVGAGI. CDR3 nucleotide sequence: TGTGCCAGCAGTTATCAGGGTCCCAATGAGCAGTTCTTC. This translates into CASSYQGPNEQFF.

The genes are TRBV2 and TRBJ2-2; TRBD2 aligns across 7 bases. Germline loops: CDR1 SNHLY, CDR2 FYNNEI. This CDR3 has 18 amino acids. J gave up 6 bases and V 6 bases, and 19 bases lay outside the gene matches. The CDR3 protein is CASSVKRASGSTAGELFF. The CDR3 DNA sequence: TGTGCCAGCAGCGTGAAAAGGGCTAGCGGAAGCACGGCCGGGGAGCTGTTTTTT.

The CDR3 reads CASSGVPSGRGEQYF. DNA for the CDR3: TGTGCCAGCAGTGGAGTTCCTAGCGGGAGGGGGGAGCAGTACTTC. J is TRBJ2-7 and V is TRBV2; 12 nucleotides align to TRBD2. CDR1 is SNHLY and CDR2 is FYNNEI in the germline V gene. CDR3 length equals 15 residues. Trimming took 4 bases from V and 7 from J; bases not matched to a gene: 8.

The rearrangement uses TRBV11-3 and TRBJ2-1; tentatively, D is TRBD1 (6 bases). With 2 bases removed from V and 10 bases from J, the gap between germline ends came to 9 bases. The CDR3 covers 12 residues. Germline V lookup: CDR1 SGHNT, CDR2 YENEEA. The CDR3 loop reads CASSLNRAEQFF. The CDR3 DNA reads TGTGCCAGCAGCTTAAACAGGGCAGAGCAGTTCTTC.

The rearrangement joins TRBV27 to TRBJ1-1; D is possibly TRBD1 (5 bases). V was cut by 3 bases and J by 0 bases, with 8 bases left in between. The CDR3 totals 14 residues. The V gene's germline CDR1 is MNHEY and CDR2 SMNVEV (reference sequence). The CDR3 region is CASSLGGLNTEAFF. The CDR3 nucleotides read TGTGCCAGCAGTTTGGGGGGATTGAACACTGAAGCTTTCTTT.

The gene calls are TRBV18 and TRBJ1-2; 9 bases fit TRBD1. V lost 3 bases to trimming and J lost 4 bases; unmatched junction nucleotides: 6. The CDR3 length is 15 residues. Germline V gene data show CDR1 as KGHSH and CDR2 as LQKENI. CDR3 region: CASSPNGQGTYGYTF. The DNA for the CDR3 is TGTGCCAGCTCACCCAACGGACAGGGGACCTATGGCTACACCTTC.

The chain employs TRBV9 and TRBJ2-5; maybe TRBD1 (6 bases). V lost 0 bases and J 2 bases, leaving 8 bases between the germline ends. Germline V CDR1 and CDR2: SGDLS, YYNGEE. There are 14 residues in the CDR3. The CDR3 protein is CASSVEGDQETQYF. The DNA of the CDR3 is TGTGCCAGCAGCGTAGAGGGGGATCAAGAGACCCAGTACTTC.

Concerning this clone itself: A read error may produce the germline difference seen at one junction end. The chain couples TRBV30 to TRBJ2-7, with 8 positions matching TRBD1. The CDR3 totals 11 residues. Per the germline V gene, CDR1 is GTSNPN and CDR2 is SVGIG (reference sequence). The CDR3 nucleotides read TGTGCCTGGGGCCCGGGACAGGTGCTATGGTTC. Translating it yields CAWGPGQVLWF. Combining the CDR3 with reference TRBV30 and TRBJ2-7 gives the whole variable domain SQTIHQWPATLVQPVGSPLSLECTVEGTSNPNLYWYRQAAGRGLQLLFYSVGIGQISSEVPQNLSASRPQDRQFILSSKKLLLSDSGFYLCAWGPGQVLWFGPGTRLTVT.

The V gene is TRBV2, the J gene TRBJ2-5; 9 nucleotides line up with TRBD1. The CDR3 has 13 residues. Germline CDR1 is SNHLY and CDR2 is FYNNEI. V shed 6 bases and J 3 bases; nucleotides not matched to a gene: 2. This CDR3 reads CASSRDREETQYF. The CDR3, as DNA: TGTGCCAGCAGCCGGGACAGGGAAGAGACCCAGTACTTC.

V gene TRBV29-1 combines with J gene TRBJ2-7, with 12 bases aligning to TRBD2. CDR1 is SQVTM and CDR2 is ANQGSEA in the germline V gene. This CDR3 spans 13 amino acids. Trimming at V came to 7 bases and at J to 2 bases, leaving 3 bases not matched to a gene. The CDR3, as DNA: TGCAGCGCTCGGACTAGCGGGACCTACGAGCAGTACTTC. Its protein product is CSARTSGTYEQYF.

The chain employs TRBV19 and TRBJ2-1; 9 nucleotides match TRBD2. CDR1 is LNHDA, CDR2 SQIVND, per germline (reference sequence). Trimming at V came to 4 bases and at J to 0 bases, leaving 4 bases not matched to a gene. This CDR3 spans 16 amino acids. In DNA form, the CDR3 reads TGTGCCAGTAGTACAGTTAGCGGGAGCTCCTACAATGAGCAGTTCTTC. Its protein is CASSTVSGSSYNEQFF.

The CDR3 here is CASSGNGEQFF. Here the CDR3 DNA reads TGTGCCAGCAGCGGTAACGGTGAGCAGTTCTTC. V and J are TRBV5-6 and TRBJ2-1, with D uncertain. The CDR3 extends over 11 amino acids. Germline-derived CDR1 and CDR2 are SGHDT and YYEEEE. The V end was cut by 4 bases, the J end by 9 bases, with 8 bases between.

V usage is TRBV4-1 and J usage is TRBJ1-1, with D uncertain. V shed 0 bases and J shed 5 bases, with 13 bases lying between them. CDR1 and CDR2 (germline): MGHRA, YSYEKL. This CDR3 is 15 amino acids long. Here the CDR3 reads CASSQDYSWRTEAFF. The CDR3 region has the DNA TGCGCCAGCAGCCAAGATTACTCCTGGAGGACTGAAGCTTTCTTT.

The J gene is TRBJ1-5, the V gene TRBV4-1; 10 bases align to TRBD1. The V gene's germline CDR1 is MGHRA and CDR2 YSYEKL. The V segment lost 0 bases and the J segment 7 bases; nucleotides outside the gene matches: 6. CDR3 length equals 16 residues. The CDR3 here is CASSQEDRGPYQPQHF. CDR3 coding DNA: TGCGCCAGCAGCCAAGAAGACAGGGGGCCTTACCAGCCCCAGCATTTT.

V gene TRBV2 combines with J gene TRBJ2-7, with a weak D call TRBD2 (6 bases). The CDR3 totals 12 residues. Trimming cost V 6 bases and J 3 bases, with 9 bases left between them. CDR1 and CDR2 from the germline V gene are SNHLY and FYNNEI. Here the CDR3 DNA reads TGTGCCAGCAGCGGAGGGATCTACGAGCAGTACTTC. It translates to CASSGGIYEQYF. Full variable domain (missing parts from reference TRBV2 and TRBJ2-7): EPEVTQTPSHQVTQMGQEVILRCVPISNHLYFYWYRQILGQKVEFLVSFYNNEISEKSEIFDDQFSVERPDGSNFTLKIRSTKLEDSAMYFCASSGGIYEQYFGPGTRLTVT.

The chain links TRBV27 to TRBJ2-2; TRBD2 matches 8 bases. Germline V lookup: CDR1 MNHEY, CDR2 SMNVEV (reference sequence). The CDR3 sequence is 15 residues long. V lost 2 bases, J lost 7 bases, and 6 bases stayed unmatched. Written as DNA, the CDR3 is TGTGCCAGCAGTTTAGCGGGAGGCCTCGGCGGGGAGCTGTTTTTT. This sequence encodes CASSLAGGLGGELFF.

The rearrangement joins TRBV6-1 to TRBJ2-3; TRBD2 agrees at 10 bases. CDR3 length equals 17 residues. Germline lookup yields CDR1 MNHNS and CDR2 SASEGT. After removal of 2 bases from V and 4 bases from J, the junction contained 9 bases not matched to a gene. The CDR3 region is CASSETNTLAGSDTQYF. CDR3 in DNA: TGTGCCAGCAGTGAAACTAATACACTAGCGGGATCAGATACGCAGTATTTT.

V is TRBV19 and J is TRBJ2-3; TRBD2 agrees at 9 bases. With 6 bases clipped from V and 6 bases from J, the junction kept 7 bases outside the gene matches. Germline CDR1 and CDR2: LNHDA and SQIVND (reference sequence). The CDR3 has 14 residues. CDR3 sequence (DNA): TGTGCCAGTAGCCGGCGGGAGGGCGGCGATACGCAGTATTTT. The encoded protein is CASSRREGGDTQYF.